This T cell receptor (beta chain) was recovered during a study of T cells expressing NK-cell markers (dated by TCRdb to about 2020). Regarding the complete study: Three sorted T-cell subsets (CD3+CD56+NKG2C+, CD3+CD56+NKG2C- and CD3+CD56-NKG2C+) from fewer than 10 donors had their TCR beta-chain repertoires profiled. Among the eight sequenced donors, only one was HCMV-seronegative, while the other seven were HCMV-seropositive. The eight sequenced donors were randomly selected healthy volunteers, three men and five women. Illumina HiSeq 2000/2500, MiSeq or NextSeq was used to sequence libraries as 2 x 150 bp reads. Results and caveats for the whole study, not just this receptor: In six donors, the dominant CD3+CD56+NKG2C+ clonotypes were among the top 10 CD8+ clonotypes and accounted for roughly 1.0-7.5% of CD8+ T cells. Whether the expanded NKG2C-expressing T cell clones were specific for HCMV antigens remained unclear. Those dominant clonotypes were again the most abundant among CD3+CD56-NKG2C+ cells in a few donors, at roughly 28.3-60.1%.

A remark on this clonotype: This receptor's antigen is unknown.

CDR1 and CDR2 are drawn from the germline V gene: LGHNA, YSLEER. The CDR3 runs 15 amino acids, cysteine and phenylalanine included. No DNA is given. Sequencing used an Illumina HiSeq 2000. TCR beta cDNA libraries were made by 5'RACE template switching that added a universal primer site and unique molecular identifiers. cDNA synthesis was primed from the TCR beta constant segment, followed by two successive PCR amplification steps. For the original study's pipeline: MIGEC was used to demultiplex reads and group reads by UMI, and MiTCR was used to assemble and quantify clonotypes. To remove erroneous sequences, TCR cDNA sequences were retained only when supported by two or more reads. Downstream repertoire analysis used the tcR package, and clonotypes were matched across fractions by CDR3 nucleotide sequence plus V segment. VDJmatch was used to annotate antigen specificity against VDJdb, with one amino acid substitution allowed in CDR3. The reads went through TCRdb reprocessing, and each CDR3 protein sequence gets one entry with no DNA. The V and J calls shown here were made by TCRdb, not taken from the authors' results. The sample table records approximately 110,000 distinct CDR3 sequences. The ten largest clones capture 18% of the sample.

HCMV serostatus was determined by detecting HCMV-specific IgG in serum with a commercial ELISA kit. Peripheral blood mononuclear cells were isolated from blood by Ficoll density gradient centrifugation. Sequencing input: blood T cells: a sorted CD56 or NKG2C T cell subset, CD4+ or CD8+ T cells, or bulk PBMC T cells (not recorded which). This receptor was identified in a woman between 18 and 69 years old in good health. This receptor chain uses TRBV4-3 and TRBJ2-7; TCRdb's D call of TRBD1 is untestable without DNA. This receptor has the CDR3 CASSQELSGGYEQYF.